This is a list of T cell receptor beta chains from one sample in a study of T-cell reconstitution after alpha-beta-depleted transplantation in children. MiXCR, run by TCRdb on the PCR reads, gives a single entry per CDR3 protein. The profile shows more than 200,000 distinct CDR3 sequences, about 23% of them singletons. The source was PBMCs, collected before TCRalphabeta/CD19-depleted stem cell transplant. These receptors originate from a girl aged 2 to 9 with Fanconi anemia, due to receive a stem cell transplant. CDR3s include the opening cysteine and the closing phenylalanine or tryptophan. D genes are given only for firm matches. Size is stated for part of the rows, as once, few or many counts, or as a class when the clone is expanded.

D gene: .
V gene: TRBV29-1
CDR3 length: 12
clone size: .
J gene: TRBJ2-7
CDR3 DNA: TGCAGCGTACGGTTACTCTCCTACGAGCAGTACTTC
CDR3 protein: CSVRLLSYEQYF

D gene: .
V gene: TRBV4-1
CDR3 length: 18
clone size: .
J gene: TRBJ2-4
CDR3 DNA: TGCGCCAGCAGACCCACGGCTGGAGAGTACATAGCCAAAAACATTCAGTACTTC
CDR3 protein: CASRPTAGEYIAKNIQYF

D gene: .
V gene: TRBV28
CDR3 length: 17
clone size: .
J gene: TRBJ1-5
CDR3 DNA: TGTGCCAGCAGTTTAATCTTGAACAGGGTTAGCAATCAGCCCCAGCATTTT
CDR3 protein: CASSLILNRVSNQPQHF

D gene: .
V gene: TRBV28
CDR3 length: 13
clone size: .
J gene: TRBJ2-7
CDR3 DNA: TGTGCCAGCAGTTTCCGGGGTGGGTTCGAGCAGTACTTC
CDR3 protein: CASSFRGGFEQYF

D gene: .
V gene: TRBV7-3
CDR3 length: 13
clone size: .
J gene: TRBJ2-1
CDR3 DNA: TGTGCCAGCAGCTTACTGGGGGGCTTTGAGCAGTTCTTC
CDR3 protein: CASSLLGGFEQFF

D gene: TRBD2
V gene: TRBV20-1
CDR3 length: 15
clone size: many
J gene: TRBJ2-7
CDR3 DNA: TGCAGTGCTCCGTCCGGGACTATCGGGTTTGACGAGCAGTACTTC
CDR3 protein: CSAPSGTIGFDEQYF

D gene: .
V gene: TRBV29-1
CDR3 length: 13
clone size: few
J gene: TRBJ1-1
CDR3 DNA: TGCAGCGTTGATTCTGCCAGGGCTAGTCCAGCTTTCTTT
CDR3 protein: CSVDSARASPAFF

D gene: .
V gene: TRBV6-4
CDR3 length: 13
clone size: .
J gene: TRBJ1-1
CDR3 DNA: TGTGCCAGCAGTGAGACGGGGGAGGGTGAAGCTTTCTTT
CDR3 protein: CASSETGEGEAFF

D gene: .
V gene: TRBV24-1
CDR3 length: 16
clone size: .
J gene: TRBJ1-1
CDR3 DNA: TGTGCCACCAGTGATAACCCGGGAGGAGGGAACACTGAAGCTTTCTTT
CDR3 protein: CATSDNPGGGNTEAFF

D gene: .
V gene: TRBV6-5
CDR3 length: 13
clone size: few
J gene: TRBJ1-1
CDR3 DNA: TGTGCCAGCAGTTACTCCGGACAGTTCGAAGCTTTCTTT
CDR3 protein: CASSYSGQFEAFF

D gene: TRBD1
V gene: TRBV29-1
CDR3 length: 13
clone size: many
J gene: TRBJ2-7
CDR3 DNA: TGCAGCGTTGGGAACAGGGGGCTCGACGAGCAGTACTTC
CDR3 protein: CSVGNRGLDEQYF

D gene: .
V gene: TRBV28
CDR3 length: 12
clone size: .
J gene: TRBJ2-7
CDR3 DNA: TGTGCCAGCAGCCCCGACATAAACGAGCAGTACTTC
CDR3 protein: CASSPDINEQYF

D gene: TRBD2
V gene: TRBV29-1
CDR3 length: 14
clone size: many
J gene: TRBJ2-7
CDR3 DNA: TGCAGCGTTAAAGGACTAGTTAACTCCTACGAGCAGTACTTC
CDR3 protein: CSVKGLVNSYEQYF

D gene: .
V gene: TRBV4-1
CDR3 length: 15
clone size: few
J gene: TRBJ2-1
CDR3 DNA: TGCGCCAGCAGCCCAACCAGGGTTACCTACAATGAGCAGTTCTTC
CDR3 protein: CASSPTRVTYNEQFF

D gene: .
V gene: TRBV5-1
CDR3 length: 16
clone size: few
J gene: TRBJ2-5
CDR3 DNA: TGCGCCAGCAGCCTTTCGATCGGCTACGGACAAGAGACCCAGTACTTC
CDR3 protein: CASSLSIGYGQETQYF

D gene: .
V gene: TRBV29-1
CDR3 length: 11
clone size: many
J gene: TRBJ2-7
CDR3 DNA: TGCAGTACGACGCTTGGCCACGAGCAGTACTTC
CDR3 protein: CSTTLGHEQYF

D gene: .
V gene: TRBV30
CDR3 length: 12
clone size: many
J gene: TRBJ1-1
CDR3 DNA: TGTGCCTGGGGGTCCCTGAACACTGAAGCTTTCTTT
CDR3 protein: CAWGSLNTEAFF

D gene: TRBD2
V gene: TRBV6-4
CDR3 length: 15
clone size: few
J gene: TRBJ2-1
CDR3 DNA: TGTGCCAGCAGCAACCGGGGGGGCTCCTACAATGAGCAGTTCTTC
CDR3 protein: CASSNRGGSYNEQFF

D gene: TRBD2
V gene: TRBV29-1
CDR3 length: 12
clone size: many
J gene: TRBJ2-3
CDR3 DNA: TGCAGCGTTGATATAGCGGGCCCCAAACAGTATTTT
CDR3 protein: CSVDIAGPKQYF

D gene: TRBD1
V gene: TRBV20-1
CDR3 length: 13
clone size: many
J gene: TRBJ1-2
CDR3 DNA: TGCAGTGCTAGCCGGGACAGGGGGAATGGCTACACCTTC
CDR3 protein: CSASRDRGNGYTF

D gene: TRBD2
V gene: TRBV29-1
CDR3 length: 17
clone size: .
J gene: TRBJ2-3
CDR3 DNA: TGCAGCGTTGCTTCCAGCGGGATGCAAACTAGCACAGATACGCAGTATTTT
CDR3 protein: CSVASSGMQTSTDTQYF

D gene: TRBD2
V gene: TRBV20-1
CDR3 length: 14
clone size: many
J gene: TRBJ2-7
CDR3 DNA: TGCAGTGCTAGACTAGCGGGAGTTCTTCCCGAGCAGTACTTC
CDR3 protein: CSARLAGVLPEQYF

D gene: .
V gene: TRBV7-8
CDR3 length: 15
clone size: many
J gene: TRBJ2-5
CDR3 DNA: TGTGCCAGCAGCTTATCCCTGGGGGCAGGGCCGGCCCAGTACTTC
CDR3 protein: CASSLSLGAGPAQYF

D gene: TRBD2
V gene: TRBV5-4
CDR3 length: 16
clone size: .
J gene: TRBJ2-1
CDR3 DNA: TGTGCCAGCAGCTTGGCGGGAGGGCCCCAATCCAATGAGCAGTCCTTC
CDR3 protein: CASSLAGGPQSNEQSF

D gene: .
V gene: TRBV28
CDR3 length: 12
clone size: .
J gene: TRBJ1-1
CDR3 DNA: TGTGCCGGGGGACGGATGAACACTGAAGCTTTCTTT
CDR3 protein: CAGGRMNTEAFF

D gene: .
V gene: TRBV20-1
CDR3 length: 15
clone size: .
J gene: TRBJ2-2
CDR3 DNA: TGCAGTGCTAGATATTGGGGGGCGAGCGCCGGGGAGCTGTTTTTT
CDR3 protein: CSARYWGASAGELFF

D gene: .
V gene: TRBV7-6
CDR3 length: 13
clone size: few
J gene: TRBJ2-7
CDR3 DNA: TGTGCCAGCAGCTCGGAGCGGTCCTACGAGCAGTACTTC
CDR3 protein: CASSSERSYEQYF

D gene: .
V gene: TRBV29-1
CDR3 length: 16
clone size: .
J gene: TRBJ2-3
CDR3 DNA: TGCAGCGTTCCCCTTGGGGGGAGGGGGAGCACAGATACGCAGTATTTT
CDR3 protein: CSVPLGGRGSTDTQYF